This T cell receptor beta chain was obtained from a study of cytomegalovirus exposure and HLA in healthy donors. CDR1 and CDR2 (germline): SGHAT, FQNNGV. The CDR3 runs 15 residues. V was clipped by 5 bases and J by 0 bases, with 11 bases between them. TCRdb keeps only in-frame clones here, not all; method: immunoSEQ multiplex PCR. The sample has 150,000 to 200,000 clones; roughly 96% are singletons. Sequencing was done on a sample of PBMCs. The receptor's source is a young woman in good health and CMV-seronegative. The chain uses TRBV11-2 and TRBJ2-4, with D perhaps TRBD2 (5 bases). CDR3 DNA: TGTGCCAGCAGCCCCGAGGGCCTAGCCAAAAACATTCAGTACTTC. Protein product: CASSPEGLAKNIQYF.